This T cell receptor beta chain was observed in a study of blood T cell repertoires in COVID-19. CDR3 length: 13 amino acids. The germline V gene encodes CDR1 LGHNT and CDR2 FRNRAP. Trimming removed 5 bases from V and 8 bases from J; junction bases left unmatched: 7. In the original analysis: The authors estimated nucleated cell counts from reference gene primer amplification. The protocol was immunoSEQ multiplex PCR, while the TCRdb copy is restricted to in-frame clones and leaves out a portion. Clonal size and the V and J genes are those of that table, whereas D and trimming came from the DNA. The profile shows some 69,000 clones, 82% of them singletons.

The source is a woman aged 60-70 years with acute or convalescent COVID-19. The source material was peripheral blood. The chain carries TRBV12-5 and TRBJ2-3, with TRBD2 matching 7 bases. CDR3 protein: CASGPSGGGTQYF. CDR3 bases: TGTGCTAGTGGTCCATCTGGGGGGGGTACGCAGTATTTT.